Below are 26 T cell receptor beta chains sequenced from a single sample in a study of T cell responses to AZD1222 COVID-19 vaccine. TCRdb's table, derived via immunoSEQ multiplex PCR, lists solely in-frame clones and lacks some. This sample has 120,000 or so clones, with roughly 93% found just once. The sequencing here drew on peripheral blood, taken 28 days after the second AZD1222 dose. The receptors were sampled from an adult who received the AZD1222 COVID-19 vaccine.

CDR3 sequence reads: CASSLVSGNTIYF. In DNA form, the CDR3 reads TGTGCCAGCAGCTTGGTTTCTGGAAACACCATATATTTT. This chain links TRBV5-6 with TRBJ1-3; D uncertain. Deletions cut 0 bases from V and 1 base from J, with 2 bases between. The CDR3 runs to 13 residues. CDR1 and CDR2 (germline): SGHDT, YYEEEE.

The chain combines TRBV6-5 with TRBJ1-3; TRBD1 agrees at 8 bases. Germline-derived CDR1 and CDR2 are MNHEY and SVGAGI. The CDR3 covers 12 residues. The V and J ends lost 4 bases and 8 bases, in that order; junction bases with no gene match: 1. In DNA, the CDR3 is TGTGCCAGCAGTTGGGACAGGTACACCATATATTTT. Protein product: CASSWDRYTIYF.

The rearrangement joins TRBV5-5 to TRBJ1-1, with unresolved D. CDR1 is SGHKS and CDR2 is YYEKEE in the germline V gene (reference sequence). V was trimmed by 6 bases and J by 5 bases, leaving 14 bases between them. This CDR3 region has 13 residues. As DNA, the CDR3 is TGTGCCAGCATAAGGACCTGGGAGACTGAAGCTTTCTTT. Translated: CASIRTWETEAFF. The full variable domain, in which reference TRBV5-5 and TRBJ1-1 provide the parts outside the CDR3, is DAGVTQSPTHLIKTRGQQVTLRCSPISGHKSVSWYQQVLGQGPQFIFQYYEKEERGRGNFPDRFSARQFPNYSSELNVNALLLGDSALYLCASIRTWETEAFFGQGTRLTVV.

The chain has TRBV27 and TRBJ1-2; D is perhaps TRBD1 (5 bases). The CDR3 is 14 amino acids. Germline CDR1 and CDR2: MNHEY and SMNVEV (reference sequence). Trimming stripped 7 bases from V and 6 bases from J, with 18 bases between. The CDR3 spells CASKRTARGDGYTF. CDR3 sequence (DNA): TGTGCCAGCAAGCGTACAGCCCGGGGGGATGGCTACACCTTC.

The CDR3 is CASSLGRTGSGNTIYF. CDR3 DNA sequence: TGTGCCAGCAGCTTAGGTCGGACAGGGTCAGGAAACACCATATATTTT. The chain combines TRBV13 with TRBJ1-3, with TRBD1 identical over 8 bases. The junction had 5 bases not matched to a gene; V was cut back by 0 bases and J by 4 bases. CDR3 length: 16 amino acids. The germline V gene encodes CDR1 PRHDT and CDR2 FYEKMQ (reference sequence).

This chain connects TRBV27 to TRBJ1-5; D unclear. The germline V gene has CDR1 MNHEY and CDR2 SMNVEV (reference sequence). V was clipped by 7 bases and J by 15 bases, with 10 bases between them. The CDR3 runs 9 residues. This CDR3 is CASTPRRHF. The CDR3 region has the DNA TGTGCCAGCACTCCTCGGAGGCATTTT.

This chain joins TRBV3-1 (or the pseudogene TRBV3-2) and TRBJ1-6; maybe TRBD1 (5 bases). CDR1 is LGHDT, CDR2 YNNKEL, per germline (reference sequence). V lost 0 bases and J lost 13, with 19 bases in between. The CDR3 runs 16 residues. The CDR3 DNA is TGTGCCAGCAGCCAAGAGACACCAGGACTGGGGGTCCCCCTCCACTTT. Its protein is CASSQETPGLGVPLHF.

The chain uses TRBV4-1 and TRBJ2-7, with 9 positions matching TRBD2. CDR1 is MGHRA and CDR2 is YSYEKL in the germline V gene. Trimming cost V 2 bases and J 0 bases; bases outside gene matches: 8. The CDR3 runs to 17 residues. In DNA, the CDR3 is TGCGCCAGCAGCCAAACCTTGACTAGCGGTTACTCCTACGAGCAGTACTTC. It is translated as CASSQTLTSGYSYEQYF.

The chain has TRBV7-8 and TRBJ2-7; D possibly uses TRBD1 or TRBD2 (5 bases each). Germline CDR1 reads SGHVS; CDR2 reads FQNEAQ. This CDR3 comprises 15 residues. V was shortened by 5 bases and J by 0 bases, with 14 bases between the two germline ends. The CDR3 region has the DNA TGTGCCAGCAGCCGAGGGACGGATAGCTCCTACGAGCAGTACTTC. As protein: CASSRGTDSSYEQYF. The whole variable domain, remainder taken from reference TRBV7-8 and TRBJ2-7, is GAGVSQSPRYKVAKRGQDVALRCDPISGHVSLFWYQQALGQGPEFLTYFQNEAQLDKSGLPSDRFFAERPEGSVSTLKIQRTQQEDSAVYLCASSRGTDSSYEQYFGPGTRLTVT.

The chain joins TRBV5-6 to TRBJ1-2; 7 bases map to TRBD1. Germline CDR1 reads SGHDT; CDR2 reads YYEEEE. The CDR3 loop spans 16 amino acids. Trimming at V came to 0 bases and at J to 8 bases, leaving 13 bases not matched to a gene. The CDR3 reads CASSLGGTEPAAGYTF. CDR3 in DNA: TGTGCCAGCAGCTTGGGGGGGACAGAGCCCGCGGCAGGCTACACCTTC.

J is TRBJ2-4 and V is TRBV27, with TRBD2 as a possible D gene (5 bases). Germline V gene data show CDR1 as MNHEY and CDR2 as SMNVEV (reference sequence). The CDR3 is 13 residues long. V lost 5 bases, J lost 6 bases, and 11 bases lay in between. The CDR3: CASSPVGRNIQYF. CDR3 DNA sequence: TGTGCCAGCAGTCCCGTGGGGAGAAACATTCAGTACTTC.

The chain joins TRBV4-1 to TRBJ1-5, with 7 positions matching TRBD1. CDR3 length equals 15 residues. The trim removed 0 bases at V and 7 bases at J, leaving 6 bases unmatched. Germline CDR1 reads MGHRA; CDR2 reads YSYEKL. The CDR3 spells CASSQDVQGGQPQHF. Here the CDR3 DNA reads TGCGCCAGCAGCCAAGATGTCCAGGGGGGACAGCCCCAGCATTTT.

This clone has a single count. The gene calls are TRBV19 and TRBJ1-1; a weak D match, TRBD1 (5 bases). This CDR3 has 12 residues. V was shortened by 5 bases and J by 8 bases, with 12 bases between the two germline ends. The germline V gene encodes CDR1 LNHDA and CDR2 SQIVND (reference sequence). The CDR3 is CASSPQGLEAFF. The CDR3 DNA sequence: TGTGCCAGTAGTCCTCAGGGCCTCGAAGCTTTCTTT.

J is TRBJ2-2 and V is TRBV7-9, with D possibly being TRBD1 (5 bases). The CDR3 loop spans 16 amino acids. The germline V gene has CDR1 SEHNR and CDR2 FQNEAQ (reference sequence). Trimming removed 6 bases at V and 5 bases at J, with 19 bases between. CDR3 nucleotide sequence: TGTGCCAGCAGTTCGGTACCGACAGAACGTACCGGGGAGCTGTTTTTT. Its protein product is CASSSVPTERTGELFF.

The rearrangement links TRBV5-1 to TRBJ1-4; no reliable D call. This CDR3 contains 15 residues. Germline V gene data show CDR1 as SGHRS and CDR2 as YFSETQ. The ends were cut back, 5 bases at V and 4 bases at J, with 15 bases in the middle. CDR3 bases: TGCGCCAGCAGAAGCCTTGGTAGTAGTAATGAAAAACTGTTTTTT. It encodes CASRSLGSSNEKLFF.

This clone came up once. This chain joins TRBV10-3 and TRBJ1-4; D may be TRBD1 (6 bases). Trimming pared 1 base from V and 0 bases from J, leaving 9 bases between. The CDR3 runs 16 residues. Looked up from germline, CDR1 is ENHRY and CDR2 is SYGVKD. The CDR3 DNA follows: TGTGCCATCAGTGAGTGGGGGCCTTCAACTAATGAAAAACTGTTTTTT. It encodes CAISEWGPSTNEKLFF.

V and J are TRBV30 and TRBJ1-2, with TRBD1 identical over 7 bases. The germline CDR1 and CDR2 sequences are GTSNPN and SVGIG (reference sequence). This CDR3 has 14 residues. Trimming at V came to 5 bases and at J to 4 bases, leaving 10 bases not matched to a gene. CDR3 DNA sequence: TGTGCCTGGGACAGGGCACTTTGGAGCTATGGCTACACCTTC. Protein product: CAWDRALWSYGYTF.

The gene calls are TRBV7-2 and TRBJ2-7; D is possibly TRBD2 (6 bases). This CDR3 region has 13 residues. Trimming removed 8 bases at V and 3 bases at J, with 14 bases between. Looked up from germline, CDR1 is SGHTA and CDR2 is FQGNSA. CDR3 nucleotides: TGTGCCAGCGGCGAGTTGGAGGGCTACGAGCAGTACTTC. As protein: CASGELEGYEQYF.

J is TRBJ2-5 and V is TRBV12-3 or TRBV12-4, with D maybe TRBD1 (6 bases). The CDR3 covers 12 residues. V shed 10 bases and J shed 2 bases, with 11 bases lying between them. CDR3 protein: CATGQIQETQYF. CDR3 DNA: TGTGCCACTGGACAGATACAAGAGACCCAGTACTTC.

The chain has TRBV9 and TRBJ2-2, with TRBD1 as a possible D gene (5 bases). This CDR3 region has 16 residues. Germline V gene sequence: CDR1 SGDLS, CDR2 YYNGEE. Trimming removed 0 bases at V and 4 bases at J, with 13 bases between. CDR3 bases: TGTGCCAGCAGCGTAGTAGTGGACACACCCACCGGGGAGCTGTTTTTT. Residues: CASSVVVDTPTGELFF. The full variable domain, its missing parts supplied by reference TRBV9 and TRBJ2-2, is DSGVTQTPKHLITATGQRVTLRCSPRSGDLSVYWYQQSLDQGLQFLIQYYNGEERAKGNILERFSAQQFPDLHSELNLSSLELGDSALYFCASSVVVDTPTGELFFGEGSRLTVL.

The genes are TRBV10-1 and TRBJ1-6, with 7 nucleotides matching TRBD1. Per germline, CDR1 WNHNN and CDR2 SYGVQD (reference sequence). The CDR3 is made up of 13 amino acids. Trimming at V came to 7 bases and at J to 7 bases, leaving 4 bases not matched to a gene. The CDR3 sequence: CASTRDRNSPLHF. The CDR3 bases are TGCGCCAGCACCCGGGACAGAAATTCACCCCTCCACTTT.

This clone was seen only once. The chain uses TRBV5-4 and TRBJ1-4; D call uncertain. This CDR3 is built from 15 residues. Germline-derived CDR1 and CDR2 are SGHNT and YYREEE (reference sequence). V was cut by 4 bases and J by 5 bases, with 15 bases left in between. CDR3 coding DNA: TGTGCCAGCAGCATGAGGGCCGGGAAAAATGAAAAACTGTTTTTT. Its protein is CASSMRAGKNEKLFF.

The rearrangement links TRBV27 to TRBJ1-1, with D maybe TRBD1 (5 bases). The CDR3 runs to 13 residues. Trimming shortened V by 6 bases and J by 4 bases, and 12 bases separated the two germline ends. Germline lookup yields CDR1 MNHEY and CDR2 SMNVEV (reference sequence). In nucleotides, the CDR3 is TGTGCCAGCAGCTTTACAGGTGGCACTGAAGCTTTCTTT. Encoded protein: CASSFTGGTEAFF.

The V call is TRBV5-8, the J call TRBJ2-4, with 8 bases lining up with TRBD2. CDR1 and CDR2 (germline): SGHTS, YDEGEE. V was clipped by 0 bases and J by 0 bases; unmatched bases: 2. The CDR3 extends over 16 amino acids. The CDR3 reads CASSLAGGAAKNIQYF. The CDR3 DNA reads TGTGCCAGCAGCTTGGCCGGGGGGGCAGCCAAAAACATTCAGTACTTC.

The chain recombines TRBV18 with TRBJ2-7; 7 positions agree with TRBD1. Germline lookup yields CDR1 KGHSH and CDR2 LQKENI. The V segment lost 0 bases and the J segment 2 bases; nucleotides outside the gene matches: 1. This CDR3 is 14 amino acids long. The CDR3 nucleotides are TGTGCCAGCTCACCACCGGGACAGACCTACGAGCAGTACTTC. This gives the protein CASSPPGQTYEQYF. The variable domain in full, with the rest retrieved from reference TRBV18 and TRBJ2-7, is NAGVMQNPRHLVRRRGQEARLRCSPMKGHSHVYWYRQLPEEGLKFMVYLQKENIIDESGMPKERFSAEFPKEGPSILRIQQVVRGDSAAYFCASSPPGQTYEQYFGPGTRLTVT.

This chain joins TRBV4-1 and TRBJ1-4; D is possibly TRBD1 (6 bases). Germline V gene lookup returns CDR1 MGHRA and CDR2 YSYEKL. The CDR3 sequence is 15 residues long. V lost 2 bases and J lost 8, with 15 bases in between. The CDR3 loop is CASSQMNRAGEKLFF. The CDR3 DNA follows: TGCGCCAGCAGCCAAATGAACAGGGCCGGAGAAAAACTGTTTTTT.